Listed below are T cell receptor beta chains from one sample, sequenced in a study of blood T cell repertoires in COVID-19. Data came from immunoSEQ multiplex PCR; TCRdb stores just in-frame clones and leaves some out. The sample yields under 250,000 clones, 80% to 95% seen once. The specimen sequenced was peripheral blood. These receptors all come from a man aged 30 to 39 with COVID-19, enrolled during active disease. The CDR3 runs from the conserved cysteine through the conserved F or W. D genes are given only for firm matches. Only part of the rows carry a size: once, few, many, or a class if the clone is expanded.

v_call,j_call,d_call,clone_size,cdr3_nt,cdr3_aa
TRBV11-2,TRBJ1-1,.,.,TGTGCCAGCAGCTTACGAGAGGGCACTGAAGCTTTCTTT,CASSLREGTEAFF
TRBV3-1/TRBV3-2,TRBJ1-2,.,once,TGTGCCAGCACCCAGGAAGGGGCGCGGGGCTATGGCTACACCTTC,CASTQEGARGYGYTF
TRBV6-1,TRBJ2-5,TRBD1,.,TGTGCCAGCAGTGCCACCCTAAGGGGACAGGGGGCAGAGACCCAGTACTTC,CASSATLRGQGAETQYF
TRBV18,TRBJ2-7,TRBD1,.,TGTGCCAGCTCACCAAGGGGGCACGAGCAGTACTTC,CASSPRGHEQYF
TRBV19,TRBJ2-1,.,.,TGTGCCAGTAGTATACCGGGGAGCTCCTACAATGAGCAGTTCTTC,CASSIPGSSYNEQFF
TRBV7-9,TRBJ1-5,TRBD1,.,TGTGCCAGCAGCTTAGGGCCCTACAGGGGTCCTCAGCCCCAGCATTTT,CASSLGPYRGPQPQHF
TRBV10-3,TRBJ1-2,TRBD1,.,TGTGCCATCAGTGAGGACAGGGGGCTTTTCTATGGCTACACCTTC,CAISEDRGLFYGYTF
TRBV5-4,TRBJ2-7,TRBD2,.,TGTGCCAGCAGCTCGGGCCACGGGGTAGCGGGGGGCTACGAGCAGTACTTC,CASSSGHGVAGGYEQYF
TRBV5-4,TRBJ1-2,TRBD1,.,TGTGCCAGCAGCCGGGACAGACGTTCTAACTATGGCTACACCTTC,CASSRDRRSNYGYTF
TRBV11-3,TRBJ2-2,TRBD1,few,TGTGCCAGCAGCGCAGGGACAGGGTTTCTCGGGGAGCTGTTTTTT,CASSAGTGFLGELFF
TRBV19,TRBJ1-5,TRBD1,.,TGTGCCAGTAGTGACAGGGGTAGCAATCAGCCCCAGCATTTT,CASSDRGSNQPQHF
TRBV6-5,TRBJ1-1,.,.,TGTGCCAGCAATGGGGCCCCAGATTACACTGAAGCTTTCTTT,CASNGAPDYTEAFF
TRBV19,TRBJ1-1,.,.,TGTGCCAGTAGTCAATCAGTATCCTCTGAAGCTTTCTTT,CASSQSVSSEAFF
TRBV4-1,TRBJ1-5,.,.,TGCGCCAGCAGCCCCCTCCCAGGGGTAAGCAATCAGCCCCAGCATTTT,CASSPLPGVSNQPQHF
TRBV27,TRBJ2-7,TRBD1,.,TGTGCCAGCAGTTTATCTAGGACAGGGACGGCCTACGAGCAGTACTTC,CASSLSRTGTAYEQYF
TRBV7-2,TRBJ2-5,.,.,TGTGCCAGCAGCCAGGGGGGTGGAGAGACCCAGTACTTC,CASSQGGGETQYF
TRBV11-2,TRBJ1-2,TRBD1,.,TGTGCCAGCAGCTCGTCGACAGGGGTCCATGGCTACACCTTC,CASSSSTGVHGYTF
TRBV2,TRBJ2-2,TRBD1,.,TGTGCCAGCACCGACAGGGGGTCCACCGGGGAGCTGTTTTTT,CASTDRGSTGELFF
TRBV6-5,TRBJ2-1,.,.,TGTGCCAGCAGTTACTCTGCGGGGGCCCCCGCTGAGCAGTTCTTC,CASSYSAGAPAEQFF
TRBV4-1,TRBJ2-3,TRBD2,.,TGCGCCAGCAGCCAGCGGGGGGATTTGGTTGCAGATACGCAGTATTTT,CASSQRGDLVADTQYF
TRBV5-1,TRBJ1-2,.,.,TGCGCCAGCAGCTTGTCACAGGGTGACTATGGCTACACCTTC,CASSLSQGDYGYTF
TRBV5-1,TRBJ2-3,TRBD2,.,TGCGCCAGCAGCCCAGGGACTAGCGGGGGGGCGAACACAGATACGCAGTATTTT,CASSPGTSGGANTDTQYF
TRBV9,TRBJ1-2,TRBD1,.,TGTGCCAGCAGCGCTCGTGGACAGGGAAACTATGGCTACACCTTC,CASSARGQGNYGYTF
TRBV3-1/TRBV3-2,TRBJ2-4,.,.,TGTGCCAGCAGCCAAACACAGGGCCCCAAAAACATTCAGTACTTC,CASSQTQGPKNIQYF
TRBV3-1/TRBV3-2,TRBJ2-5,TRBD2,.,TGTGCCAGCAGCCCGATGGGAACGGGGGGGCATGAGACCCAGTACTTC,CASSPMGTGGHETQYF
TRBV5-4,TRBJ1-1,TRBD1,.,TGTGCCAGCAGCCCCGACAGGGTTAACACTGAAGCTTTCTTT,CASSPDRVNTEAFF